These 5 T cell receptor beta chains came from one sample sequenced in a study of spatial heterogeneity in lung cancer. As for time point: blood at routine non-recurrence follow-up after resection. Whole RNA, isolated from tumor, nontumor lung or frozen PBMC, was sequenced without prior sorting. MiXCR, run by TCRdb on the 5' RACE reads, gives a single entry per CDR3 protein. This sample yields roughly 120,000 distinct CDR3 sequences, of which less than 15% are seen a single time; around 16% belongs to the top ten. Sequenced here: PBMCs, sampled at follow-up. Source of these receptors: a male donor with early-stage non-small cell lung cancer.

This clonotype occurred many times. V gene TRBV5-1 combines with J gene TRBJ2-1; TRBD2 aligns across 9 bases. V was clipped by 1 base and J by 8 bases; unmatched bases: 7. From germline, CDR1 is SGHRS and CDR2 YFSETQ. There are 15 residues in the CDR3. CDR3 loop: CASSLSGGGAHEQFF. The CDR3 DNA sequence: TGCGCCAGCAGCTTGAGCGGCGGGGGGGCACATGAGCAGTTCTTC. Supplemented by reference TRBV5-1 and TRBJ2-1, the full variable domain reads KAGVTQTPRYLIKTRGQQVTLSCSPISGHRSVSWYQQTPGQGLQFLFEYFSETQRNKGNFPGRFSGRQFSNSRSEMNVSTLELGDSALYLCASSLSGGGAHEQFFGPGTRLTVL.

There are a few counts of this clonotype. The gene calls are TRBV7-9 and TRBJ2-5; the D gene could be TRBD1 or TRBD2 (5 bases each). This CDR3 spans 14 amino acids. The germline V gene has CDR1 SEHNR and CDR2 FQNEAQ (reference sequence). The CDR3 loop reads CAVSRGRVEETQYF. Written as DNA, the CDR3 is TGTGCGGTTTCTCGGGGCAGGGTGGAAGAGACCCAGTACTTC.

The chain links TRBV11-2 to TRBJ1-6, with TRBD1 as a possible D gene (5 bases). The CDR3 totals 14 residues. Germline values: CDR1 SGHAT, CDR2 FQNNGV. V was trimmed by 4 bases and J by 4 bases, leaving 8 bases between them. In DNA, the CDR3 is TGTGCCAGCAGCTCGACAGCGTATAATTCACCCCTCCACTTT. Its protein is CASSSTAYNSPLHF.

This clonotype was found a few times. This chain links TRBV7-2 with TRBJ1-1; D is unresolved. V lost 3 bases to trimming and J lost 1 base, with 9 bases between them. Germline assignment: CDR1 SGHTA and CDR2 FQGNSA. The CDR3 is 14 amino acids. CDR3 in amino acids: CASSFATTNTEAFF. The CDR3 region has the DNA TGTGCCAGCAGCTTCGCCACCACGAACACTGAAGCTTTCTTT.

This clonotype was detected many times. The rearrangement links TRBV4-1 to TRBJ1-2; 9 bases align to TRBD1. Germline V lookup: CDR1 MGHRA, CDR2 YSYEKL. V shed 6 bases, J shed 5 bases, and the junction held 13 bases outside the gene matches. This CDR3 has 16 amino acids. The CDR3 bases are TGCGCCAGCAGACGGGACAGGGACGGGTCTCAGTATGGCTACACCTTC. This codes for CASRRDRDGSQYGYTF.